These 22 T cell receptor beta chains share one sample of origin, sequenced in a study of monozygotic twins with inflammatory bowel disease. TCRdb re-called the 5' RACE reads and catalogs CDR3 proteins one per entry, DNA excluded. The sample's table shows some 400,000 distinct CDR3 sequences. The sample was blood. These receptor sequences come from a human donor with ulcerative colitis or Crohn's disease, or a healthy co-twin of an affected twin (not recorded which).

The J gene is TRBJ1-4, the V gene TRBV20-1; TCRdb reports TRBD1, a call that lacks DNA to check it against. The germline gives CDR1 DFQATT, CDR2 SNEGSKA (reference sequence). The CDR3 is 12 amino acids. CDR3 amino acids: CRVTGDSEKLFF.

The gene calls are TRBV7-2 and TRBJ1-2. The germline CDR1 and CDR2 sequences are SGHTA and FQGNSA. CDR3 length equals 13 residues. The CDR3 region is CASSNTGTRGYTF.

The chain joins TRBV29-1 to TRBJ2-2; lacking DNA, the TRBD1 call made by TCRdb goes unchecked. Germline-derived CDR1 and CDR2 are SQVTM and ANQGSEA. This CDR3 is built from 14 residues. This CDR3 reads CSVARDSNTGELFF.

The chain recombines TRBV27 with TRBJ1-5; the D call from TCRdb, TRBD1, cannot be confirmed without DNA. The CDR3 spans 13 residues. Germline values: CDR1 MNHEY, CDR2 SMNVEV (reference sequence). CDR3 region: CASSKGANQPQHF.

V and J are TRBV3-1 and TRBJ1-1; TCRdb's D gene call, TRBD1, goes unchecked for lack of DNA. Germline CDR1 and CDR2: LGHDT and YNNKEL (reference sequence). The CDR3 length is 15 residues. CDR3 sequence: CASSYSGQPYTEAFF.

The V and J genes are TRBV12-3 or TRBV12-4 and TRBJ1-2. The CDR3 is made up of 12 amino acids. The CDR3 reads CASTERYLGYTF.

The chain employs TRBV12-3 or TRBV12-4 and TRBJ2-3; no DNA is available, so the TRBD1 call from TCRdb remains unchecked. This CDR3 has 15 amino acids. CDR3 sequence: CASTPRTARTDTQYF.

The genes are TRBV29-1 and TRBJ2-1; TCRdb's D gene call, TRBD1, goes unchecked for lack of DNA. CDR3 length: 15 residues. The germline gives CDR1 SQVTM, CDR2 ANQGSEA. The CDR3: CSVETSGTGSDEQFF.

V usage is TRBV5-1 and J usage is TRBJ2-3; TCRdb designates TRBD2, a call that cannot be tested without DNA. The CDR3 runs to 13 residues. CDR1 and CDR2 from the germline V gene are SGHRS and YFSETQ. This chain's CDR3 is CASANPGPDTQYF.

The chain couples TRBV15 to TRBJ1-1. Looked up from germline, CDR1 is LNHNV and CDR2 is YYDKDF (reference sequence). The CDR3 has 13 residues. The CDR3: CATSREGGPEAFF.

The chain has TRBV25-1 and TRBJ1-2; TCRdb returns TRBD1, unconfirmable since there is no DNA. The CDR3 has 17 residues. CDR1 and CDR2 from the germline V gene are MGHDK and SYGVNS. Here the CDR3 reads CASSEAGATGVGYGYTF.

The chain couples TRBV5-8 to TRBJ2-2; TCRdb reports TRBD2, a call that lacks DNA to check it against. The germline V gene encodes CDR1 SGHTS and CDR2 YDEGEE. The CDR3 sequence is 13 residues long. CDR3 sequence reads: CASSLTSAGELFF. Looking up the rest from reference TRBV5-8 and TRBJ2-2 gives the full variable domain: EAGVTQSPTHLIKTRGQQATLRCSPISGHTSVYWYQQALGLGLQFLLWYDEGEERNRGNFPPRFSGRQFPNYSSELNVNALELEDSALYLCASSLTSAGELFFGEGSRLTVL.

The CDR3 region is CASSSRQRPGGYTF. The chain has TRBV11-2 and TRBJ1-2; TCRdb picks TRBD1, but there is no DNA to check that call. This CDR3 region has 14 residues. Germline CDR1 SGHAT, CDR2 FQNNGV.

The CDR3 protein is CASSLTGRYGYTF. V and J are TRBV7-8 and TRBJ1-2. Germline CDR1 reads SGHVS; CDR2 reads FQNEAQ. CDR3 size: 13 residues.

This chain connects TRBV6-1 to TRBJ2-6; absent DNA, TCRdb's TRBD1 call cannot be checked. The CDR3 loop spans 16 amino acids. Germline lookup yields CDR1 MNHNS and CDR2 SASEGT. CDR3: CASGGQVVSGANVLTF.

The chain couples TRBV5-1 to TRBJ2-3. The CDR3 runs to 14 residues. Germline V gene lookup returns CDR1 SGHRS and CDR2 YFSETQ. The CDR3 region is CASSLGMRSDTQYF.

The rearrangement links TRBV2 to TRBJ2-1. The germline V gene has CDR1 SNHLY and CDR2 FYNNEI. The CDR3 extends over 15 amino acids. The CDR3 protein is CASSETVQPYNEQFF.

The chain recombines TRBV5-6 with TRBJ1-4. CDR1 and CDR2 from the germline V gene are SGHDT and YYEEEE. This CDR3 spans 13 amino acids. The CDR3 sequence: CASSLVADEKLFF.

The chain is built from TRBV5-1 and TRBJ2-3; with no DNA, the TCRdb D assignment of TRBD2 cannot be verified. From germline, CDR1 is SGHRS and CDR2 YFSETQ. CDR3 length equals 17 residues. CDR3 sequence: CASSVGGLAQTIDTQYF.

The chain recombines TRBV12-3 or TRBV12-4 with TRBJ2-2. The CDR3 is 13 amino acids. CDR3 sequence reads: CASSPRYTGELFF.

The J gene is TRBJ2-7, the V gene TRBV11-2; the D call from TCRdb, TRBD1, cannot be confirmed without DNA. Germline CDR1 SGHAT, CDR2 FQNNGV. The CDR3 is 12 residues long. The CDR3 protein is CASSLVVGEPYF. Supplemented by reference TRBV11-2 and TRBJ2-7, the full variable domain reads EAGVAQSPRYKIIEKRQSVAFWCNPISGHATLYWYQQILGQGPKLLIQFQNNGVVDDSQLPKDRFSAERLKGVDSTLKIQPAKLEDSAVYLCASSLVVGEPYFGPGTRLTVT.

The chain links TRBV5-1 to TRBJ1-1. This CDR3 spans 15 amino acids. Germline V CDR1 and CDR2: SGHRS, YFSETQ. The CDR3: CASSPWAPRDTEAFF. Complete variable domain (other parts from reference TRBV5-1 and TRBJ1-1): KAGVTQTPRYLIKTRGQQVTLSCSPISGHRSVSWYQQTPGQGLQFLFEYFSETQRNKGNFPGRFSGRQFSNSRSEMNVSTLELGDSALYLCASSPWAPRDTEAFFGQGTRLTVV.